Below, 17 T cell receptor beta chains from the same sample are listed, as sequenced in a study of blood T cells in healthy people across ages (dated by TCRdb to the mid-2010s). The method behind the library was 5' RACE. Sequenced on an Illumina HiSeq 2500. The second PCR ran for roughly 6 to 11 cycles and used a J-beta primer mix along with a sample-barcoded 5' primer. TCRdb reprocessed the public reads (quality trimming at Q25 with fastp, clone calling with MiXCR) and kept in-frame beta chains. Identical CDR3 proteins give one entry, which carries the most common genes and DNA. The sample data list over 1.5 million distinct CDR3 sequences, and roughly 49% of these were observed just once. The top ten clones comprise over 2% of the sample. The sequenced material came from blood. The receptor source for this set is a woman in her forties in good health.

For the CDR3, the DNA is TGTGCCAGCAGCTTAGAGTGGGACAGTCTAGCTGAGCAGTTCTTC. The encoded protein is CASSLEWDSLAEQFF. The chain uses TRBV11-2 and TRBJ2-1, with 7 nucleotides matching TRBD1. The CDR3 extends over 15 amino acids. J lost 9 bases, V lost 0 bases, and 8 bases had no gene match. CDR1 and CDR2 (germline): SGHAT, FQNNGV.

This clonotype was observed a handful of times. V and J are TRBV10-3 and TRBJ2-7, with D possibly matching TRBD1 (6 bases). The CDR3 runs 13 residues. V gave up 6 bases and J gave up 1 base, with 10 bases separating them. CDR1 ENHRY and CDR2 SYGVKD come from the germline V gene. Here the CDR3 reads CAISLDSSYEQYF. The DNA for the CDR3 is TGTGCCATCAGCCTGGACAGTTCCTACGAGCAGTACTTC.

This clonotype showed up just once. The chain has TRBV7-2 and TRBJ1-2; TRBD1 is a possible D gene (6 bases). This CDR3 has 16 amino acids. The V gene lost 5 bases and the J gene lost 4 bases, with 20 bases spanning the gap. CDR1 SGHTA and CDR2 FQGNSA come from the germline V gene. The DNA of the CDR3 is TGTGCCAGCAGCGCCCCAGGGAGGGGGATGGGCTATGGCTACACCTTC. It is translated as CASSAPGRGMGYGYTF.

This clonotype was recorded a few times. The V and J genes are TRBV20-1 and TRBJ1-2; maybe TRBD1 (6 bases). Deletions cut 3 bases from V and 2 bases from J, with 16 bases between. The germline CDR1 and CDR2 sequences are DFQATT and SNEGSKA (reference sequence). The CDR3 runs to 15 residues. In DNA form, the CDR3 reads TGCAGTGCTAGCACCCCTCGGGGGGCCAACTATGGCTACACCTTC. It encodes CSASTPRGANYGYTF.

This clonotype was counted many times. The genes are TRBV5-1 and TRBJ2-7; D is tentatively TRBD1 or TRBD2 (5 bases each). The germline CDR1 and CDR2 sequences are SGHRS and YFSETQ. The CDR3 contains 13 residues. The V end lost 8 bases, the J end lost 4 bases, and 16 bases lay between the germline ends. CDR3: CARGRRLKYEQYF. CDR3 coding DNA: TGCGCCAGGGGACGGAGACTAAAATACGAGCAGTACTTC.

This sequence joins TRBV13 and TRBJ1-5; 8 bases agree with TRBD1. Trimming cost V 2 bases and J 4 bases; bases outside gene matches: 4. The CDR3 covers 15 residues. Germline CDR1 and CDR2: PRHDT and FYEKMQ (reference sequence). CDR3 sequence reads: CASSLQGARNQPQHF. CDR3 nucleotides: TGTGCCAGCAGCTTACAGGGGGCGCGGAATCAGCCCCAGCATTTT.

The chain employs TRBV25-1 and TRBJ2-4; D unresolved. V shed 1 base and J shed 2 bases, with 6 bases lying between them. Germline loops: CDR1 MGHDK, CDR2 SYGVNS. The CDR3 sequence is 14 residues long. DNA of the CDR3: TGTGCCAGCAGTGAATCTGGTCCCAAAAACATTCAGTACTTC. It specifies CASSESGPKNIQYF. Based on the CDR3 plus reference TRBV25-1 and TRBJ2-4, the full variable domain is EADIYQTPRYLVIGTGKKITLECSQTMGHDKMYWYQQDPGMELHLIHYSYGVNSTEKGDLSSESTVSRIRTEHFPLTLESARPSHTSQYLCASSESGPKNIQYFGAGTRLSVL.

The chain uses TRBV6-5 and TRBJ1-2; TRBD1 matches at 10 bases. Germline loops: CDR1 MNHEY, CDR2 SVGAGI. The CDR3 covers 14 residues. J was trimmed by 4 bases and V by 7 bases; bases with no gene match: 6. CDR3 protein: CASTPGQGTYGYTF. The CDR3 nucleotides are TGTGCCAGCACCCCGGGACAGGGGACCTATGGCTACACCTTC.

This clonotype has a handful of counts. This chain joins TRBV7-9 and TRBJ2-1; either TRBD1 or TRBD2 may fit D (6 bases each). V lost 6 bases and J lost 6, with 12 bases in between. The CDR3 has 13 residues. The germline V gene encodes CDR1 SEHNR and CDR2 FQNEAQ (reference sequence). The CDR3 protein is CASRRGAGNEQFF. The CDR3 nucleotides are TGTGCCAGCAGGAGGGGGGCCGGCAATGAGCAGTTCTTC. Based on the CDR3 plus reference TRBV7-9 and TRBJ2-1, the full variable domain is DTGVSQNPRHKITKRGQNVTFRCDPISEHNRLYWYRQTLGQGPEFLTYFQNEAQLEKSRLLSDRFSAERPKGSFSTLEIQRTEQGDSAMYLCASRRGAGNEQFFGPGTRLTVL.

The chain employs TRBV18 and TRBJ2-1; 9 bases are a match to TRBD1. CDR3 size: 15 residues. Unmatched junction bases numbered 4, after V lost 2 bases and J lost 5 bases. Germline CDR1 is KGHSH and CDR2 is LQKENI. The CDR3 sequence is CASSPGTGKDNEQFF. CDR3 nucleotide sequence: TGTGCCAGCTCACCAGGGACAGGGAAGGACAATGAGCAGTTCTTC.

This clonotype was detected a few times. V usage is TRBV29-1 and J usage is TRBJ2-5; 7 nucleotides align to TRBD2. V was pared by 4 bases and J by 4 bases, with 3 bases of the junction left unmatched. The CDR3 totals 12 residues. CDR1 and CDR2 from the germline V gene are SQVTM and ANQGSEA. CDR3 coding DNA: TGCAGCGTTGCGAGCGGGACAGAGACCCAGTACTTC. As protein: CSVASGTETQYF.

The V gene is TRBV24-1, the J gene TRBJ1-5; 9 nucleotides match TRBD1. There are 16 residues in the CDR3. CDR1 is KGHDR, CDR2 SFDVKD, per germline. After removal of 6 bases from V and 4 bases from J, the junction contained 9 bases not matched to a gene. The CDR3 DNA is TGTGCCACCAGTCCCGGGACAGGGCCGGGGAATCAGCCCCAGCATTTT. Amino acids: CATSPGTGPGNQPQHF.

The CDR3 nucleotides read TGCGCCAGCGCGGACAGGGGAGGGCAAGAGACCCAGTACTTC. It is translated as CASADRGGQETQYF. The chain joins TRBV5-1 to TRBJ2-5; TRBD1 matches at 9 bases. V lost 7 bases, J lost 2 bases, and 6 bases stayed unmatched. The CDR3 contains 14 residues. Germline values: CDR1 SGHRS, CDR2 YFSETQ.

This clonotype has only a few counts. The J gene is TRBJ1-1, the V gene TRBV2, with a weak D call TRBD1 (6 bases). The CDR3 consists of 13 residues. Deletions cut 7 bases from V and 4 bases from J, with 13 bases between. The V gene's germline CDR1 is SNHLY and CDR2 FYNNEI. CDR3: CASIRTESTEAFF. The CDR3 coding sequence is TGTGCCAGCATTAGGACAGAGTCCACTGAAGCTTTCTTT.

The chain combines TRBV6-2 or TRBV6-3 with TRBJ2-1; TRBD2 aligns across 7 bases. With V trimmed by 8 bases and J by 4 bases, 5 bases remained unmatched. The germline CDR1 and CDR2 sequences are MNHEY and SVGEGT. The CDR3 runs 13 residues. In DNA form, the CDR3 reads TGTGCCAGCCTGGGCGGGGGTTACAATGAGCAGTTCTTC. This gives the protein CASLGGGYNEQFF.

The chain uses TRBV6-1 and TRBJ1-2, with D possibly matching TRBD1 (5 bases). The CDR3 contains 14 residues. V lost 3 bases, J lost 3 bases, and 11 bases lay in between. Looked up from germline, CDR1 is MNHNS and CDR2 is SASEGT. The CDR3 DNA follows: TGTGCCAGCAGTGAGTCGGGGACCCACTATGGCTACACCTTC. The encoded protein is CASSESGTHYGYTF.

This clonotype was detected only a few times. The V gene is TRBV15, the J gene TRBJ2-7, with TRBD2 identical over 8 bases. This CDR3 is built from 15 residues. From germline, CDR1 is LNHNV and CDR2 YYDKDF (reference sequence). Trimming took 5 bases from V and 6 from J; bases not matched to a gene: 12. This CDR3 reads CATSGGTSWRGEQYF. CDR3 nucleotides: TGTGCCACCAGCGGTGGGACTAGTTGGCGTGGCGAGCAGTACTTC.